The entry below describes one TCR beta chain. Antigen unknown. RNA transcripts served as the template for amplifying TCR beta CDR3 regions. Initially, a first-round RT-PCR of the TCR CDR3 employed the HTBI primer set. Each CDR3 protein gets one entry after TCRdb re-called the multiplex PCR reads with MiXCR. The repertoire holds about 500,000 distinct CDR3 sequences, with about 15% as singletons. V trimming: 3 bases; J trimming: 4 bases; junction bases outside the gene matches: 8. Germline-derived CDR1 and CDR2 are SGHDN and FVKESK. This CDR3 has 16 residues. This specimen comes from a study of T cells in Graves' hyperthyroidism and ophthalmopathy. Study summary: The initial diagnosis was the point when peripheral blood was collected, ahead of any treatment.

The study's findings and limits: Most thyroid clonotypes with frequency above 0.001 were detected in blood. In simple terms, a model built on 13 V-J features told ophthalmopathy apart from stable hyperthyroidism.

The chain joins TRBV14 to TRBJ1-5; 8 bases line up with TRBD1. The sequenced sample was blood. The clonotype originates from a woman under 30 with Graves' ophthalmopathy. Here the CDR3 DNA reads TGTGCCAGCAGCCAGTGGGGGACAGGCGAAAATCAGCCCCAGCATTTT. Protein: CASSQWGTGENQPQHF.